Below are 9 T cell receptor beta chains sequenced from a single sample in a study of neoadjuvant anti-PD-1 for oral cavity cancer. Measured with immunoSEQ multiplex PCR; TCRdb has only the in-frame clones, and not every one. Here the sample spans roughly 40,000 clones, roughly 77% being singletons. This sample's time point: after neoadjuvant nivolumab, at surgical resection. The sample here was PBMCs, taken after nivolumab (anti-PD-1) treatment. Receptors were obtained from a person aged 35 to 85 with oral cavity squamous cell carcinoma.

The rearrangement links TRBV10-1 to TRBJ2-3; D is undetermined. The ends were cut back, 0 bases at V and 5 bases at J, with 12 bases in the middle. The CDR3 runs 15 residues. Germline assignment: CDR1 WNHNN and CDR2 SYGVQD (reference sequence). CDR3 sequence reads: CASSESPVGQDTQYF. The CDR3 bases are TGCGCCAGCAGTGAGTCGCCAGTCGGGCAAGATACGCAGTATTTT.

The chain is built from TRBV18 and TRBJ1-2, with D hard to call. Germline V lookup: CDR1 KGHSH, CDR2 LQKENI. The V end was cut by 1 base, the J end by 6 bases, with 21 bases between. The CDR3 runs 17 residues. CDR3 amino acids: CASSPRRGSREWDGYTF. Written as DNA, the CDR3 is TGTGCCAGCTCACCACGTCGCGGGTCACGCGAATGGGATGGCTACACCTTC.

This clone was detected only once. The chain couples TRBV7-8 to TRBJ2-1; D might be TRBD1 (5 bases). With 3 bases removed from V and 6 bases from J, the gap between germline ends came to 21 bases. This CDR3 region has 17 residues. Germline values: CDR1 SGHVS, CDR2 FQNEAQ. CDR3 in DNA: TGTGCCAGCAGCTTGGGGATAGGGGCAGCGCAACTCAATGAGCAGTTCTTC. It encodes CASSLGIGAAQLNEQFF.

The gene calls are TRBV18 and TRBJ2-6; 8 bases map to TRBD1. Germline CDR1 KGHSH, CDR2 LQKENI. This CDR3 is 18 amino acids long. Germline trimming cut 1 base from V and 1 base from J; bases unmatched to any gene: 6. In nucleotides, the CDR3 is TGTGCCAGCTCACCACGGACAGGGAGTTTGTCTGGGGCCAACGTCCTGACTTTC. It is translated as CASSPRTGSLSGANVLTF.

This clone was recorded only once. This sequence joins TRBV29-1 and TRBJ1-2; D is unresolved. CDR3 length: 11 amino acids. V lost 7 bases and J lost 4, with 10 bases in between. CDR1 is SQVTM and CDR2 is ANQGSEA in the germline V gene. Here the CDR3 reads CSANVFYGYTF. In DNA form, the CDR3 reads TGCAGCGCTAACGTCTTCTATGGCTACACCTTC.

J is TRBJ2-6 and V is TRBV5-1; D call uncertain. Germline values: CDR1 SGHRS, CDR2 YFSETQ. This CDR3 has 14 residues. V gave up 4 bases and J gave up 0 bases, with 5 bases separating them. The CDR3 DNA reads TGCGCCAGCAGCCGAGTCTCTGGGGCCAACGTCCTGACTTTC. Translating it yields CASSRVSGANVLTF.

V gene TRBV6-5 combines with J gene TRBJ2-7; D remains unclear. Trimming cost V 5 bases and J 7 bases, with 18 bases left between them. The CDR3 has 14 amino acids. The germline V gene encodes CDR1 MNHEY and CDR2 SVGAGI. The CDR3 protein is CASSARVSAGEQYF. The CDR3 coding sequence is TGTGCCAGCAGTGCCCGGGTTTCGGCCGGGGAGCAGTACTTC.

In its sample, this clone was seen once. The chain combines TRBV27 with TRBJ2-7, with a tentative D call TRBD2 (6 bases). V gave up 2 bases and J gave up 5 bases, with 19 bases separating them. Per the germline V gene, CDR1 is MNHEY and CDR2 is SMNVEV (reference sequence). The CDR3 totals 16 residues. The CDR3 DNA reads TGTGCCAGCAGTTTAGGGCGGGAAGGTAATATCGACGAGCAGTACTTC. This sequence encodes CASSLGREGNIDEQYF.

The V gene is TRBV6-1, the J gene TRBJ2-7, with TRBD2 matching 7 bases. With V trimmed by 2 bases and J by 6 bases, 7 bases remained unmatched. The CDR3 has 14 residues. Germline CDR1 MNHNS, CDR2 SASEGT. CDR3 sequence: CASSERGRVREQYF. CDR3 DNA sequence: TGTGCCAGCAGTGAAAGAGGGAGGGTACGCGAGCAGTACTTC.